These 30 T cell receptor beta chains came from one sample sequenced in a study of T cells in women clearing cervical HPV infection (dated by TCRdb to about 2018). The library was produced with the immunoSEQ multiplex PCR assay. TCRdb re-hosts the immuneACCESS table, in-frame sequences only. Its copies lack some clones; in the studies checked, an unresolved V gene accounts for under half of them, and the cause for the rest is not known. The table for this sample records 22,000 or so clones. The ten biggest clones cover 8% to 10% of the sample. The sample taken for sequencing was blood buffy coat. Source of these receptors: a woman aged 18 to 75 with a cervical HPV16 infection that either progressed to CIN3+ or cleared (not recorded which).

Comment on this clone: The read comes to an end 3 residues before the CDR3 does, leaving the germline J gene to fill in the end. The chain couples TRBV6-2 or TRBV6-3 to TRBJ1-1; D possibly corresponds to TRBD1 (6 bases). Germline V gives CDR1 MNHEY, CDR2 SVGEGT. Trimming left V 0 bases short and J 4 bases short, with 9 bases between. The CDR3 length is 14 residues. The covered CDR3 bases are TGTGCCAGCAGTTACTCGAGGGGGATCACTGAA. It is translated as CASSYSRGITE. The CDR3, in full, reads CASSYSRGITEAFF.

On this clone itself: The read ends 3 residues before the CDR3 terminus; that terminus is restored from the germline J gene. The chain employs TRBV7-9 and TRBJ1-2, with D hard to call. The CDR3 covers 14 residues. In germline, CDR1 is SEHNR, CDR2 FQNEAQ (reference sequence). Incomplete CDR3 DNA: TGTGCCAGCAGCTTAGTGACTGTCCAAGAGAGC. This codes for CASSLVTVQES. The complete CDR3 protein is CASSLVTVQESYTF.

Points on this clone: The DNA ends 3 residues before the CDR3 does, and the rest of the CDR3 is filled in from the germline J gene. The J gene is TRBJ1-1, the V gene TRBV2; D not certain. CDR1 is SNHLY, CDR2 FYNNEI, per germline. This CDR3 comprises 13 residues. V was clipped by 7 bases and J by 1 base, with 10 bases between them. The CDR3 bases that were read are TGTGCCAGCACTGTGGCCCCGAACACTGAA. Its protein product is CASTVAPNTE. The full CDR3 is CASTVAPNTEAFF. Filled out from reference TRBV2 and TRBJ1-1, the complete variable domain reads EPEVTQTPSHQVTQMGQEVILRCVPISNHLYFYWYRQILGQKVEFLVSFYNNEISEKSEIFDDQFSVERPDGSNFTLKIRSTKLEDSAMYFCASTVAPNTEAFFGQGTRLTVV.

CDR3 DNA (partial): TGCAGCGCCCGTGCGGGGAACACTGAA. This encodes CSARAGNTE. The CDR3 in its entirety is CSARAGNTEAFF. The chain carries TRBV29-1 and TRBJ1-1; D gene unclear. Coverage ceases 3 residues before the CDR3 finishes, and the germline J gene fills in the end. In germline, CDR1 is SQVTM, CDR2 ANQGSEA. V dropped 7 bases and J dropped 1 base, with 10 bases sitting between them. The CDR3 has 12 amino acids.

On this clone itself: The CDR3 extends 3 residues past the end of the read, so its final part is completed from the germline J gene. The rearrangement uses TRBV19 and TRBJ2-1; 7 bases fit TRBD2. V was clipped by 3 bases and J by 4 bases; unmatched bases: 3. Germline CDR1 is LNHDA and CDR2 is SQIVND (reference sequence). The CDR3 totals 14 residues. The sequenced part of the CDR3 DNA is TGTGCCAGTAGTATCCAGCGGGATTACAATGAG. It translates to CASSIQRDYNE. The whole CDR3 reads CASSIQRDYNEQFF.

Details on this clone: The read ends 3 residues shy of where the CDR3 ends; the end is completed using the germline J gene. The chain couples TRBV10-3 to TRBJ2-2, with D maybe TRBD1 (5 bases). The CDR3 is 16 amino acids. V dropped 6 bases and J dropped 0 bases, with 14 bases sitting between them. Per germline, CDR1 ENHRY and CDR2 SYGVKD. Partial CDR3 DNA: TGTGCCATCAGCCCGACGGACAACACGAACACCGGGGAG. This sequence encodes CAISPTDNTNTGE. The whole CDR3 sequence is CAISPTDNTNTGELFF.

As for this clone: The missing CDR3 end, 3 residues past where the read stops, is filled in from the germline J gene. The chain combines TRBV20-1 with TRBJ1-3, with D unresolved. The length of the CDR3 is 14 residues. V gave up 4 bases and J gave up 0 bases, with 10 bases separating them. Germline-derived CDR1 and CDR2 are DFQATT and SNEGSKA (reference sequence). The sequenced CDR3 bases are TGCAGTGCTACCACGGGTACCTCTGGAAACACC. Amino acids: CSATTGTSGNT. The CDR3, in full, reads CSATTGTSGNTIYF.

The CDR3 sequence is CASSPQTGGFYEQYF. The DNA read from the CDR3 is TGTGCCAGTAGTCCACAGACAGGGGGCTTCTACGAG. V usage is TRBV19 and J usage is TRBJ2-7, with 10 positions matching TRBD1. The read ends 3 residues early relative to the CDR3; the germline J gene fills the gap. This CDR3 region has 15 residues. The germline CDR1 and CDR2 sequences are LNHDA and SQIVND (reference sequence). V was pared by 5 bases and J by 3 bases, with 7 bases of the junction left unmatched.

Regarding this clone: The missing CDR3 end, 3 residues past where the read stops, is filled in from the germline J gene. V gene TRBV12-3 or TRBV12-4 combines with J gene TRBJ2-7; tentatively, D is TRBD1 (6 bases). The length of the CDR3 is 14 residues. V was cut by 8 bases and J by 3 bases, with 17 bases left in between. CDR3 sequence reads: CASAGTTLSYEQYF. The CDR3 DNA, read in part, is TGTGCCAGCGCCGGGACAACTTTAAGCTACGAG.

This clone is identified as medium-sized from frequency. The DNA ends 3 residues before the CDR3 does, and the rest of the CDR3 is filled in from the germline J gene. V usage is TRBV18 and J usage is TRBJ2-3, with D possibly TRBD2 on 5 matching bases. Germline-derived CDR1 and CDR2 are KGHSH and LQKENI. The CDR3 loop spans 15 amino acids. V lost 0 bases and J 0 bases, leaving 7 bases between the germline ends. The CDR3 bases that were read are TGTGCCAGCTCACCACCTAGCGCGAGCACAGATACG. It is translated as CASSPPSASTDT. The whole CDR3 sequence reads CASSPPSASTDTQYF.

As concerns this clone: The sequence runs out 3 residues before the end of the CDR3; the remainder is reconstructed from the germline J gene. The chain combines TRBV4-1 with TRBJ1-1; TRBD1 aligns across 8 bases. Per the germline V gene, CDR1 is MGHRA and CDR2 is YSYEKL. The CDR3 is made up of 14 amino acids. Germline trimming cut 3 bases from V and 5 bases from J; bases unmatched to any gene: 5. CDR3 DNA, as far as it was read: TGCGCCAGCAGCCACCGTACAGGGGGAACTGAA. The encoded protein is CASSHRTGGTE. The full CDR3 protein reads CASSHRTGGTEAFF.

With respect to this clone: Sequencing ends 3 residues short of the CDR3 end; the germline J gene provides the rest. This chain connects TRBV2 to TRBJ1-4; D may be TRBD1 (6 bases). The germline CDR1 and CDR2 sequences are SNHLY and FYNNEI. V was clipped by 6 bases and J by 8 bases, with 13 bases between them. This CDR3 is 13 amino acids long. CDR3 loop: CASRGGAWEKLFF. The CDR3 bases that were read are TGTGCCAGCAGAGGGGGAGCGTGGGAAAAA.

Comments on this clone: The CDR3 end falls 3 residues outside the read, so it is completed with the germline J gene. The chain uses TRBV5-1 and TRBJ1-1; perhaps TRBD1 as D (5 bases). The germline V gene encodes CDR1 SGHRS and CDR2 YFSETQ. V was shortened by 0 bases and J by 5 bases, with 11 bases between the two germline ends. CDR3 length: 14 residues. CDR3 DNA (partial): TGCGCCAGCAGCTTGGGGAGGGAGGGGACTGAA. Its protein product is CASSLGREGTE. In full, the CDR3 reads CASSLGREGTEAFF.

Concerning this clone itself: At one of its ends the junction is not consistent with the germline gene, which may arise from a read error. The read terminates 3 residues ahead of where the CDR3 ends, so the germline J gene completes it. V usage is TRBV7-7 and J usage is TRBJ2-1; 13 nucleotides line up with TRBD2. CDR1 and CDR2 from the germline V gene are SSHAT and FNYEAQ (reference sequence). The CDR3 runs to 15 residues. The CDR3 loop reads CASSLGLAGAGEQFF. The CDR3 DNA, read in part, is TGTGCTAGCAGCTTAGGACTAGCGGGAGCTGGTGAG.

As concerns this clone: The CDR3 is cut off 3 residues early in the read; its end comes from the germline J gene. The chain combines TRBV5-1 with TRBJ1-3; unclear D gene. Trimming pared 0 bases from V and 0 bases from J, leaving 7 bases between. Germline V gene sequence: CDR1 SGHRS, CDR2 YFSETQ. The CDR3 consists of 15 residues. This CDR3 reads CASSLDRFSGNTIYF. CDR3 DNA (partial): TGCGCCAGCAGCTTGGACAGATTCTCTGGAAACACC.

The CDR3 protein is CASSLSMSSGRYNEQFF. The DNA read from the CDR3 is TGTGCCAGCAGCTTAAGCATGTCTAGCGGGAGGTACAATGAG. This chain uses TRBV7-3 with TRBJ2-1; 11 bases agree with TRBD2. Sequencing ends 3 residues short of the CDR3 end; the germline J gene provides the rest. This CDR3 region has 17 residues. The germline CDR1 and CDR2 sequences are SGHTA and FQGTGA. The ends lost 1 base at V and 4 bases at J; junction bases unmatched: 6.

A remark on this clone: The read ends 3 residues before the CDR3 terminus; that terminus is restored from the germline J gene. The chain employs TRBV19 and TRBJ2-4; D possibly corresponds to TRBD2 (5 bases). Germline CDR1 and CDR2: LNHDA and SQIVND (reference sequence). V was shortened by 7 bases and J by 0 bases, with 10 bases between the two germline ends. The CDR3 is made up of 14 amino acids. The CDR3 bases that were read are TGTGCCAGTAAGGACGGACTAGCCAAAAACATT. Amino acid sequence: CASKDGLAKNI. The complete CDR3 sequence is CASKDGLAKNIQYF. Complete variable domain (other parts from reference TRBV19 and TRBJ2-4): DGGITQSPKYLFRKEGQNVTLSCEQNLNHDAMYWYRQDPGQGLRLIYYSQIVNDFQKGDIAEGYSVSREKKESFPLTVTSAQKNPTAFYLCASKDGLAKNIQYFGAGTRLSVL.

CDR3 bases read: TGCAGTGCTAGGGGCAGGTCCTATAATTCACCC. Translating it yields CSARGRSYNSP. Given in full, the CDR3 is CSARGRSYNSPLHF. This sequence joins TRBV20-1 and TRBJ1-6; D ambiguous. The read falls 3 residues short of the CDR3 end, and the missing part is taken from the germline J gene. The V gene lost 3 bases and the J gene lost 1 base, with 7 bases spanning the gap. This CDR3 is 14 amino acids long. CDR1 is DFQATT, CDR2 SNEGSKA, per germline (reference sequence).

As for this clone: The CDR3 end falls 3 residues outside the read, so it is completed with the germline J gene. The J gene is TRBJ2-7, the V gene TRBV29-1, with D perhaps TRBD1 (6 bases). Germline V gene lookup returns CDR1 SQVTM and CDR2 ANQGSEA. Trimming removed 6 bases from V and 2 bases from J, with 20 bases in between. CDR3 length: 15 amino acids. The CDR3 protein is CSVELSLTGTYEQYF. The part of the CDR3 DNA that was read is TGCAGCGTAGAACTCTCCTTAACAGGGACCTACGAG.

Turning to this clone: From the germline J gene comes the end of the CDR3, since the read stops 3 residues before it. This sequence joins TRBV5-1 and TRBJ2-1; 11 positions agree with TRBD2. Per germline, CDR1 SGHRS and CDR2 YFSETQ. V gave up 3 bases and J gave up 8 bases; unmatched junction bases: 10. The CDR3 length is 16 residues. The DNA read from the CDR3 is TGCGCCAGCAGCTGGGATGGGACTAGCGGAGGGGATGAG. Translating gives CASSWDGTSGGDE. The CDR3 in full is CASSWDGTSGGDEQFF.

Worth noting for this clone: The CDR3 end is not reached by the read, which stops 3 residues before it; the germline J gene fills it in. This rearrangement joins TRBV20-1 to TRBJ2-5, with 11 nucleotides matching TRBD2. V dropped 1 base and J dropped 5; count of bases not matched to a gene: 18. This CDR3 spans 19 amino acids. Germline assignment: CDR1 DFQATT and CDR2 SNEGSKA (reference sequence). Incomplete CDR3 DNA: TGCAGTGCTAGAGGTCTGTTAGCGGGAGGGTTCCGCCCCAGGGAGACC. Protein product: CSARGLLAGGFRPRET. The entire CDR3 protein is CSARGLLAGGFRPRETQYF.

About this clone itself: The read finishes 3 residues shy of the CDR3 end, and the germline J gene is used to complete it. The chain couples TRBV5-4 to TRBJ2-1; 7 nucleotides line up with TRBD2. Germline V CDR1 and CDR2: SGHNT, YYREEE (reference sequence). CDR3 length: 15 residues. The V and J ends lost 0 bases and 9 bases, in that order; junction bases with no gene match: 9. The part of the CDR3 DNA that was read is TGTGCCAGCAGCTTGGATCTAGCGGCCAGGGTTGAG. Amino acids: CASSLDLAARVE. The whole CDR3 protein reads CASSLDLAARVEQFF.

A word on this clone: The read comes to an end 3 residues before the CDR3 does, leaving the germline J gene to fill in the end. The V and J genes are TRBV7-3 and TRBJ1-1; maybe TRBD1 (5 bases). CDR3 length: 14 residues. V was pared by 2 bases and J by 1 base, with 8 bases between. Germline values: CDR1 SGHTA, CDR2 FQGTGA. The CDR3 spells CASSLGRANTEAFF. CDR3 DNA (partial): TGTGCCAGCAGCTTAGGCAGGGCGAACACTGAA.

In the case of this clone: The read terminates 3 residues ahead of where the CDR3 ends, so the germline J gene completes it. The chain combines TRBV6-2 or TRBV6-3 with TRBJ1-2; 7 nucleotides match TRBD1. This CDR3 spans 14 amino acids. Germline V lookup: CDR1 MNHEY, CDR2 SVGEGT. The J segment lost 4 bases and the V segment lost 6 bases, leaving 8 bases of the junction unmatched. CDR3 DNA (partial): TGTGCCAGCAGAACGACAGGGAAGCGCTATGGC. This sequence encodes CASRTTGKRYG. The CDR3 in full is CASRTTGKRYGYTF.

Remarks on this clone: The observed sequence ends 3 residues before the CDR3 terminus, with the missing tail filled in from the germline J gene. The V call is TRBV11-3, the J call TRBJ2-2; maybe TRBD1 (5 bases). Germline V CDR1 and CDR2: SGHNT, YENEEA. The CDR3 totals 15 residues. With 1 base removed from V and 8 bases from J, the gap between germline ends came to 14 bases. CDR3 sequence: CASSLVDTPEGELFF. The CDR3 DNA, read in part, is TGTGCCAGCAGCTTAGTGGACACCCCGGAAGGGGAG.

Worth noting for this clone: The read finishes 3 residues shy of the CDR3 end, and the germline J gene is used to complete it. The J gene is TRBJ1-1, the V gene TRBV20-1, with 7 nucleotides matching TRBD1. The CDR3 consists of 14 residues. Germline CDR1 and CDR2: DFQATT and SNEGSKA (reference sequence). Trimming cost V 3 bases and J 5 bases; bases outside gene matches: 9. This chain's CDR3 is CSASGQVYTTEAFF. CDR3 DNA, as far as it was read: TGCAGTGCTAGCGGACAGGTTTATACGACTGAA.

As for this clone: The read ends 3 residues before the CDR3 terminus; that terminus is restored from the germline J gene. J is TRBJ1-5 and V is TRBV20-1; TRBD1 matches 9 bases. From germline, CDR1 is DFQATT and CDR2 SNEGSKA (reference sequence). This CDR3 has 14 amino acids. V shed 6 bases, J shed 7 bases, and the junction held 10 bases outside the gene matches. CDR3 protein: CSARQGEGWQPQHF. The DNA read from the CDR3 is TGCAGTGCGAGACAGGGGGAAGGTTGGCAGCCC.

With regard to this clone: Coverage ceases 3 residues before the CDR3 finishes, and the germline J gene fills in the end. The chain combines TRBV30 with TRBJ2-3; 11 bases agree with TRBD2. The CDR3 is 16 residues long. J lost 4 bases, V lost 1 base, and 7 bases had no gene match. Germline CDR1 reads GTSNPN; CDR2 reads SVGIG (reference sequence). The CDR3 here is CAWSGRIAGGADTQYF. Incomplete CDR3 DNA: TGTGCCTGGAGTGGAAGAATAGCGGGAGGGGCAGATACG.

Comment on this clone: The sequenced fragment ends 3 residues before the CDR3 boundary, so the rest is inferred from the germline J gene. The chain recombines TRBV5-1 with TRBJ2-2; 14 nucleotides match TRBD2. CDR3 length: 17 amino acids. Germline trimming cut 4 bases from V and 7 bases from J; bases unmatched to any gene: 9. CDR1 SGHRS and CDR2 YFSETQ come from the germline V gene. The CDR3 protein is CASSHGTSGSLGGELFF. Incomplete CDR3 DNA: TGCGCCAGCAGCCACGGGACTAGCGGGAGTCTAGGCGGGGAG.

The DNA read from the CDR3 is TGCGCCAGCAGCTTTAGCGGGGGGGATGGAGATACG. Its translation is CASSFSGGDGDT. The full CDR3 sequence reads CASSFSGGDGDTQYF. The chain combines TRBV5-1 with TRBJ2-3; 11 positions agree with TRBD2. The DNA ends 3 residues before the CDR3 does, and the rest of the CDR3 is filled in from the germline J gene. V was pared by 2 bases and J by 5 bases, with 4 bases of the junction left unmatched. This CDR3 is 15 amino acids long. CDR1 and CDR2 (germline): SGHRS, YFSETQ.